This T cell receptor beta chain was observed in a study of blood T cell repertoires in COVID-19. Study details: Sources were T cells, B-cell-depleted T cells, or PBMCs; the material itself was cDNA or gDNA.

The V end was cut by 4 bases, the J end by 7 bases, with 22 bases between. This CDR3 contains 17 residues. Germline assignment: CDR1 LGHNA and CDR2 YSLEER. This clone was seen only a few times. In the source study's methods: Researchers report that nucleated cell counts were estimated from reference gene primer amplification. The method was immunoSEQ multiplex PCR; TCRdb's version includes in-frame clones alone and lacks a portion of them. The V and J calls and the clone size are those of that table, but D and trimming were determined from the DNA. The table records 200,000 to 250,000 clones, 70% to 90% of them present only once.

The V and J genes are TRBV4-3 and TRBJ1-4, with D unresolved. The sample taken for sequencing was peripheral blood. The receptor's source is a man aged 60-69 years with acute or convalescent COVID-19. The chain's CDR3 is CASSPRWSREKGEKLFF. The CDR3 DNA reads TGCGCCAGCAGCCCGCGGTGGTCCCGGGAGAAAGGTGAAAAACTGTTTTTT.